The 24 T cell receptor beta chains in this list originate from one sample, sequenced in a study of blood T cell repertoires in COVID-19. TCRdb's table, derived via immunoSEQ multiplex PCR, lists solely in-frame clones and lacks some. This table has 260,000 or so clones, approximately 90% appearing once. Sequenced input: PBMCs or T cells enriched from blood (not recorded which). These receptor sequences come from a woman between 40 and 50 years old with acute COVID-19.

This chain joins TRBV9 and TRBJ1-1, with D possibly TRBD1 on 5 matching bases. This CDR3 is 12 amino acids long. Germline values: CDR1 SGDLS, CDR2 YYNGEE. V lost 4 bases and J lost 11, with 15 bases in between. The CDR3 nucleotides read TGTGCCAGCAGCTCCTCCGGGACTAAGGCTTTCTTT. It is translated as CASSSSGTKAFF.

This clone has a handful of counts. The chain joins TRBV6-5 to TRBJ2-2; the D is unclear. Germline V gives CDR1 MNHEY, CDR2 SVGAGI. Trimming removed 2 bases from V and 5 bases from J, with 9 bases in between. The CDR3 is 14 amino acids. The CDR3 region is CASSYDSGTGELFF. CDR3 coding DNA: TGTGCCAGCAGTTACGATTCCGGGACCGGGGAGCTGTTTTTT.

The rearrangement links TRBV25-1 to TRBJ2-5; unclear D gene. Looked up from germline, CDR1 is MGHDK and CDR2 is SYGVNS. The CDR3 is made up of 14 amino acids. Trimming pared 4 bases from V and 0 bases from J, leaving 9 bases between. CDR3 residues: CASSAARYQETQYF. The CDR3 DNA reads TGTGCCAGCAGTGCTGCGCGGTACCAAGAGACCCAGTACTTC.

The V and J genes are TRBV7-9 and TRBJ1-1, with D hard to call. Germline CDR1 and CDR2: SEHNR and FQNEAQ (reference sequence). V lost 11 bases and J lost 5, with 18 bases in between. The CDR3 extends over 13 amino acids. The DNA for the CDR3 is TGTGCCTCAAAGCTTAAGAGGGAGACTGAAGCTTTCTTT. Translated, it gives CASKLKRETEAFF.

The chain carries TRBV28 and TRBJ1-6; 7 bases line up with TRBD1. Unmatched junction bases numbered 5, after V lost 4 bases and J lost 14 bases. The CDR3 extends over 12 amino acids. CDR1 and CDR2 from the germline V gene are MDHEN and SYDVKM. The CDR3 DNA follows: TGTGCCAGCAGTTCCAGGGGGTCGTCCCTCCACTTT. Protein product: CASSSRGSSLHF.

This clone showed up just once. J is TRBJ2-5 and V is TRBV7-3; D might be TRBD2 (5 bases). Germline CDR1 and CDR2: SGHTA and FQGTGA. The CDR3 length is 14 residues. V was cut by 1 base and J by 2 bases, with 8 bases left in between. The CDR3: CASSLKPGQETQYF. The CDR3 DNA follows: TGTGCCAGCAGCTTAAAGCCGGGACAAGAGACCCAGTACTTC.

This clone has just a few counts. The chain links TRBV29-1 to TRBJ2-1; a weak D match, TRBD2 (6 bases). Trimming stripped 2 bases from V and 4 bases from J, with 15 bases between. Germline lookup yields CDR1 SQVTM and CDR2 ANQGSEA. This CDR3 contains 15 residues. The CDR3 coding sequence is TGCAGCGTTGAAAACGGGCGGGACGGTTACAATGAGCAGTTCTTC. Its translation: CSVENGRDGYNEQFF.

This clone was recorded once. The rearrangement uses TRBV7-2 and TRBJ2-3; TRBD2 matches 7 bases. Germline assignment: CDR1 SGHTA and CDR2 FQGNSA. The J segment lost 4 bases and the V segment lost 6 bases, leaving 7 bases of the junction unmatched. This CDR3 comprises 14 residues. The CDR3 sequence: CASRMGAGADTQYF. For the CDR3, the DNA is TGTGCCAGCAGAATGGGCGCGGGGGCAGATACGCAGTATTTT. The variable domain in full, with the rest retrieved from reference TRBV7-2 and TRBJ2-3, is GAGVSQSPSNKVTEKGKDVELRCDPISGHTALYWYRQSLGQGLEFLIYFQGNSAPDKSGLPSDRFSAERTGGSVSTLTIQRTQQEDSAVYLCASRMGAGADTQYFGPGTRLTVL.

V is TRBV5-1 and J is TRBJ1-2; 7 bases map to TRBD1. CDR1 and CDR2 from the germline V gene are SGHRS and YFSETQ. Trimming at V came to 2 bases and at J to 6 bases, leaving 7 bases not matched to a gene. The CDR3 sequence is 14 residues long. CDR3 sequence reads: CASSFGRTGDGYTF. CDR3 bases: TGCGCCAGCAGCTTTGGCCGGACAGGAGATGGCTACACCTTC.

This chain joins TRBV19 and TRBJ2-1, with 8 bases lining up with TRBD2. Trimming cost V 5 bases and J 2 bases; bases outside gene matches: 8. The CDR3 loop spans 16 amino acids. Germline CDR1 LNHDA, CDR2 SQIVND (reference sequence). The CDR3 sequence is CASSSLGRGAYNEQFF. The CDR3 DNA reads TGTGCCAGTAGTTCCTTGGGGCGGGGGGCCTACAATGAGCAGTTCTTC.

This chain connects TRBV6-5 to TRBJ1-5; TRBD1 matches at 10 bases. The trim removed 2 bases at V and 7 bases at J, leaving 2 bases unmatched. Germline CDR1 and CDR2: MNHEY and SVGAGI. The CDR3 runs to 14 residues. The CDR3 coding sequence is TGTGCCAGCAGTTACAGACAGGGGGCGCAGCCCCAGCATTTT. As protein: CASSYRQGAQPQHF.

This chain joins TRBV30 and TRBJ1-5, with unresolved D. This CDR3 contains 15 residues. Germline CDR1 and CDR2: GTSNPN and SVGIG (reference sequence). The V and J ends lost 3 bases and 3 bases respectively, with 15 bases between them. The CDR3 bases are TGTGCCTGGAGCCAGGTTGACCGGGACAATCAGCCCCAGCATTTT. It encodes CAWSQVDRDNQPQHF.

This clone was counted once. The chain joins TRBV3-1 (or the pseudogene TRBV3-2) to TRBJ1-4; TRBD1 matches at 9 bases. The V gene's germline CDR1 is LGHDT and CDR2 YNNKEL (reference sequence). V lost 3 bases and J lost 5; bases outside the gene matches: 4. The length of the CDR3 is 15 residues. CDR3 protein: CASSQNRGQNEKLFF. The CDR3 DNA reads TGTGCCAGCAGCCAGAACAGGGGGCAGAATGAAAAACTGTTTTTT.

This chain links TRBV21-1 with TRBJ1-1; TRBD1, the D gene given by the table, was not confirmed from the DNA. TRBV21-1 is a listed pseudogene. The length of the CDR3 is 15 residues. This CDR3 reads CASSKRRQGKTEAFF. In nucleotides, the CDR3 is TGTGCCAGCAGCAAAAGGAGACAGGGGAAGACTGAAGCTTTCTTT.

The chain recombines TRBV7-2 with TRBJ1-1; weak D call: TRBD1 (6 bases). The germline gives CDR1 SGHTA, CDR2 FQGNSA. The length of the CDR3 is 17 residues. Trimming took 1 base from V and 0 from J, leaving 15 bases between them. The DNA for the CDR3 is TGTGCCAGCAGCTTAGGGCAGGGGAGCGTGATGAACACTGAAGCTTTCTTT. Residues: CASSLGQGSVMNTEAFF.

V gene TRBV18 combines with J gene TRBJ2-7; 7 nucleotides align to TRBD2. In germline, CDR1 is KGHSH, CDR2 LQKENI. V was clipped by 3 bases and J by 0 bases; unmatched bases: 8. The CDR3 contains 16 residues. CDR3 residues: CASSPTEGRASYEQYV. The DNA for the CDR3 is TGTGCCAGCTCACCGACGGAGGGGAGGGCCTCCTACGAGCAGTACGTC.

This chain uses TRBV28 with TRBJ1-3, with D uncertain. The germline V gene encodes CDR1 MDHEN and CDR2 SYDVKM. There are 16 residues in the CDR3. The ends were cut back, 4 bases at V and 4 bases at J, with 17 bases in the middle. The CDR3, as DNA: TGTGCCAGCAGTTCACCAAGCCCCAGCGAAGGAAACACCATATATTTT. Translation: CASSSPSPSEGNTIYF.

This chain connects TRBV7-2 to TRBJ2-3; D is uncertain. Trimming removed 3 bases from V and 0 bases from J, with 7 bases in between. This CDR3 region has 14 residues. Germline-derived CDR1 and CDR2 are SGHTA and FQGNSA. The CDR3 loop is CASSFTVSTDTQYF. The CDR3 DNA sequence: TGTGCCAGCAGCTTTACGGTTAGCACAGATACGCAGTATTTT.

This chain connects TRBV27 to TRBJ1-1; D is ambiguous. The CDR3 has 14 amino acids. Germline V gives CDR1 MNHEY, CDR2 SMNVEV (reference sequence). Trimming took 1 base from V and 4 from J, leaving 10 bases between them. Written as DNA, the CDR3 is TGTGCCAGCAGTTTATATCCTGAGTTCACTGAAGCTTTCTTT. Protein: CASSLYPEFTEAFF.

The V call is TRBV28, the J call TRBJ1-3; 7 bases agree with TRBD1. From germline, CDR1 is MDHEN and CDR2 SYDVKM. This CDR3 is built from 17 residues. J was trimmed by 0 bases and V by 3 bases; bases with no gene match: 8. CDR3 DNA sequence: TGTGCCAGCAGTTTTAGTACAGGGGTCCTCTCTGGAAACACCATATATTTT. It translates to CASSFSTGVLSGNTIYF.

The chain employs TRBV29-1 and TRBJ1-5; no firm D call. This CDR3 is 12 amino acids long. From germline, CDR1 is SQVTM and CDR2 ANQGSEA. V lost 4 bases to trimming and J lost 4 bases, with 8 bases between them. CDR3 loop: CSVVSPNQPQHF. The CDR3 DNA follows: TGCAGCGTTGTTTCCCCTAATCAGCCCCAGCATTTT.

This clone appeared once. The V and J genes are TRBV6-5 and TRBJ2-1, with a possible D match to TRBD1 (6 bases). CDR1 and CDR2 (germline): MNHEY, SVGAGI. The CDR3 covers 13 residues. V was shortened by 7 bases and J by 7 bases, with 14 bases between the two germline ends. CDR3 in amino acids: CASKKQGGNEQFF. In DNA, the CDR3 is TGTGCCAGCAAAAAACAGGGTGGGAATGAGCAGTTCTTC.

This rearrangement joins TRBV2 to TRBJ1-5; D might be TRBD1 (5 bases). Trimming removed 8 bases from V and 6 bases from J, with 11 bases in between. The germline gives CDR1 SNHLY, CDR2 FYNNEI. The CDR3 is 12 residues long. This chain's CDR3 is CASRGGGQPQHF. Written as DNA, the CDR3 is TGTGCCAGCCGTGGGGGGGGTCAGCCCCAGCATTTT.

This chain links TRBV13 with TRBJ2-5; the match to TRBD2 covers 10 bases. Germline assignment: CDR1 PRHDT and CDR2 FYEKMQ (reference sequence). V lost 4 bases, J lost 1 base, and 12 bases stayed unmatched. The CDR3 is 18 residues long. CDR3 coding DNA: TGTGCCAGCAGCTCTTGGACTAGCGGAGTGAAGGGCCAAGAGACCCAGTACTTC. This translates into CASSSWTSGVKGQETQYF.